This T cell receptor (beta chain) was recorded in a study of Tregs in tolerant kidney transplant recipients (dated by TCRdb to the late 2010s). For the study in its entirety: TCRbeta sequencing was used in the study to identify donor-specific regulatory T cells before combined kidney and bone marrow transplantation, and the identified cells were then tracked after transplant. In a few healthy controls, several methods of expanding Tregs specific for an allogeneic donor were compared by TCRbeta repertoire sequencing.

V is cut back by 0 bases and J by 5 bases, with 11 bases in the junction unmatched. The CDR3 runs 17 residues from the cysteine to the phenylalanine. Just the 51-base CDR3 DNA is kept, in frame starting at base 1. From the germline V gene, CDR1 is LGHNA and CDR2 is YSLEER. Paper-wide results and their limitations: The study was constrained by small patient numbers, and validation of the findings is required in larger populations and under other immunosuppression protocols. Expanding Tregs with activated donor B cells appeared to identify the most biologically relevant and donor-specific TCRbeta repertoire. Biological reproducibility was not directly addressed, though technical replication error appeared minimal.

Unstimulated Tregs (CD4+CD25+CD127-), CD4+ non-Tregs (CD4+CD25-), CD4 and CD8 cells were FACS-sorted from thawed PBMCs. Healthy control blood came either as purchased buffy coats or from healthy volunteers. Healthy control blood was processed to PBMCs by Ficoll density gradient and cryopreserved, and patient PBMCs were collected before and after transplant. Genomic DNA was extracted from sorted cells with the QIAGEN DNeasy Blood and Tissue Kit for TCRbeta CDR3 sequencing. High-throughput TCRbeta CDR3 sequencing was carried out commercially through immunoSEQ, with PCR amplification with bias correction and internal controls included. Concerning the study's data processing: Unique productive TCRbeta sequences were defined by CDR3 nucleotide sequence where primers matched, and otherwise by CDR3 amino acid sequence together with Vbeta and Jbeta genes. Sorting error was corrected by removing sequences shared between sorted populations at a frequency ratio of 2:1 or less, and the remaining shared sequences were assigned to the higher population. A sequence counted as donor-reactive if, in CFSE-low cells, the sequence had a frequency of at least 0.01% and was expanded at least 5-fold compared with unstimulated cells. Repertoire divergence was quantified by Jensen-Shannon divergence using the top 100 TCRbeta sequences ranked by frequency. For samples with multiple sequencing runs, sorting error was corrected in each run separately before the runs were combined. TCRdb took this table from immuneACCESS and kept in-frame rearrangements with V and J called. Such tables lack part of the clones; where checked against another copy, unresolved V genes explain under half of the gap, and the rest is unexplained. V and J calls and clone size are those listed in that table; D and trimming were worked out from the DNA. A total of 60,000 or so clones appear in this sample, about 83% of them only once. Of the sample, about 5% is held by the ten largest clones.

Notes on this clone: Its antigen specificity is not known. The record has no base qualities; no much larger clone is one base away.

Sample: CD4+ T cells from blood. This TCR derives from a human donor in good health. The rearranged segments are TRBV4-3 and TRBJ2-5; TRBD2 fits 8 bases in the junction. At the DNA level, the sequence is TGCGCCAGCAGCCAAGATCCAAGGACTAGCAGCGGCGAGACCCAGTACTTC. It specifies CASSQDPRTSSGETQYF.